Sequencing of this T cell receptor beta chain was carried out in a study of Graves' ophthalmopathy and Graves' hyperthyroidism (dated by TCRdb to the late 2010s). For context, the study as a whole: Stable hyperthyroidism was defined as no progression to ophthalmopathy within 18 months of follow-up. The study used signatures of the TCR beta repertoire to tell Graves' ophthalmopathy apart from Graves' hyperthyroidism and to predict which patients would progress to ophthalmopathy. In total, 135 blood samples were TCR-sequenced: some 43 ophthalmopathy, some 80 hyperthyroidism and roughly 17 hyperthyroidism-to-ophthalmopathy patients. To explore V-J signatures that separate ophthalmopathy from hyperthyroidism, a discovery set of about a hundred patients was enrolled, consisting of 43 with ophthalmopathy and around 57 with stable hyperthyroidism. For independent validation, a separate cohort was made up of approximately 19 hyperthyroidism patients plus 17 patients who later progressed from hyperthyroidism to ophthalmopathy. In more than five hyperthyroidism patients, the T-cell repertoires found in thyroid tissue were compared with those found in blood. Following sample collection, hyperthyroidism patients were given methimazole at a starting dose of 30 mg daily, and ophthalmopathy patients were given high-dose intravenous methylprednisolone.

For repertoire sequencing, TCR beta CDR3 regions were amplified from RNA transcripts. The first round was an RT-PCR using HTBI primers with the Qiagen OneStep RT-PCR kit, and this first round was followed by a second-round multiplex PCR, then size selection and purification. Sequencing of the libraries was carried out on an Illumina HiSeq2000 in paired-end mode with 100 bp reads. The original methods were these. SOAPnuke was used to process the reads, removing any read that contained adapters or uncalled bases, had a mean Phred below 15, or lacked an exact match to the constant primer or identifier. High-quality paired reads were merged with COPE v1.2.5. Each unique nucleotide sequence was defined as a clonotype, and clonotypes were aligned to IMGT TRB V, D and J references with MiTCR v1.1. The analysis was limited to V-J combinations with a frequency above 0.0001, which together covered 99.2% of repertoires. A TCR clonal expansion and chaos score per V-J combination was defined as the ratio of F50 clonal expansion to chaos observed in the TCRdist matrix. Welch's t-statistics and random forest were used to reduce features to approximately 13 V-J combinations, which were fed into a naive Bayes classifier. The similarity between thyroid and blood repertoires was quantified using the Morisita-Horn index. Clones were called with MiXCR by TCRdb after fastp trimmed the public reads at Q25, and only in-frame beta chains were retained. CDR3 protein duplicates are merged, each entry listing the most common genes and DNA. The V and J calls come from TCRdb's annotation, not from the publication. The sample includes around 1.1 million distinct CDR3 sequences, with roughly two fifths observed a single time. Of the sample, more than 9.5% falls within the top ten clones.

In this sample, this clonotype turned up a few times. What antigen it recognizes has not been identified. Base quality data are lacking; no much larger clone is found one base away. Points the paper makes about the study in general: Most of the expanded thyroid clonotypes with a frequency above 0.001 were also detected in blood, and it was suggested that the thyroid immune response may be reflected by blood repertoires. In validation, the model predicted ophthalmopathy progression with about 71% sensitivity and roughly 72% specificity; 12 predicted patients were CT-confirmed with GO in a median of around 6.5 months. Sample size was not statistically predetermined, and group allocation was not concealed from the investigators. In cross-validation, the 13-signature model distinguished ophthalmopathy from stable hyperthyroidism with 87.88% sensitivity and 81.08% specificity, while in the test set the corresponding values were roughly 80% and 75%.

Hyperthyroidism patients were newly diagnosed, were aged 18 to 65 years, and had a disease duration under 2 months. Patients with other autoimmune diseases, uncontrolled infections, pregnancy or lactation were excluded. Clinical symptoms, serum thyroxine, TRAb, thyroid ultrasound and orbital computed tomography formed the basis of the diagnosis. Trizol reagent was used to extract the total RNA, and its quality was then checked on an Agilent 2100 Bioanalyzer. The cysteine opens and the phenylalanine closes a CDR3 of 14 amino acids. Only the CDR3 part of the read is kept: 42 bases, read in frame from the first base. Sequences SGHTS (CDR1) and YDEGEE (CDR2) are obtained from the germline V gene. V has 0 bases trimmed and J has 9 bases trimmed; junction bases matching no gene number 8.

The receptor chain draws on TRBV5-8 and TRBJ2-5; 7 bases in the junction line up with TRBD2. This receptor was identified in an adult man with Graves' hyperthyroidism. The sequencing input was peripheral blood or thyroid tissue (not recorded which). CDR3 loop: CASSLAAGVEAQYF. The DNA reads as follows: TGTGCCAGCAGCTTGGCCGCGGGAGTGGAGGCCCAGTACTTC.